Sequencing of this T cell receptor (beta chain) was carried out in a study of blood T cell repertoires in COVID-19. Trimming left V 5 bases short and J 5 bases short, with 12 bases between. CDR3 length equals 13 residues. As handled by the study authors: Amplification with reference gene primers provided the estimates of nucleated cell counts. Sequencing used immunoSEQ multiplex PCR; TCRdb keeps in-frame clones, though not all of them. The V and J calls and clone size are taken from that table; D and trimming were inferred from the DNA. There are about 220,000 clones in the sample; 88% occur only once, and roughly 14% lies in the top ten. This clone was observed once.

The sample was PBMCs or T cells enriched from blood (not recorded which). V and J are TRBV12-3 or TRBV12-4 and TRBJ2-5, with a possible D match to TRBD1 (5 bases). This TCR derives from a woman in her forties or fifties with acute COVID-19. The CDR3 region has the DNA TGTGCCAGCAGTCCAGGGTTGGGGGAGACCCAGTACTTC. It specifies CASSPGLGETQYF.